This T cell receptor beta chain was sequenced during a study of blood T cell repertoires in COVID-19. As for the study in general: Sources were T cells, B-cell-depleted T cells, or PBMCs; the material itself was cDNA or gDNA.

V shed 8 bases and J shed 4 bases, with 20 bases lying between them. The germline CDR1 and CDR2 sequences are MDHEN and SYDVKM. The CDR3 length is 15 residues. Assignments of participants to cohorts depended upon their own reported clinical history. Under the authors' procedure: Counts of nucleated cells, estimated from reference gene primer amplification, were obtained. TCRdb keeps only in-frame clones here, not all; method: immunoSEQ multiplex PCR. Clone size and the V and J calls come from that table; the DNA yielded D and trimming. The sample has approximately 220,000 clones, 80% to 90% seen once.

The chain couples TRBV28 to TRBJ2-5, with D possibly matching TRBD2 (6 bases). The clonotype originates from a woman between 35 and 50 years old with acute COVID-19. Material for sequencing was PBMCs or T cells enriched from blood (not recorded which). CDR3 region: CASEPAGPGVETQYF. CDR3 in DNA: TGTGCCAGCGAGCCGGCCGGGCCGGGGGTAGAGACCCAGTACTTC.